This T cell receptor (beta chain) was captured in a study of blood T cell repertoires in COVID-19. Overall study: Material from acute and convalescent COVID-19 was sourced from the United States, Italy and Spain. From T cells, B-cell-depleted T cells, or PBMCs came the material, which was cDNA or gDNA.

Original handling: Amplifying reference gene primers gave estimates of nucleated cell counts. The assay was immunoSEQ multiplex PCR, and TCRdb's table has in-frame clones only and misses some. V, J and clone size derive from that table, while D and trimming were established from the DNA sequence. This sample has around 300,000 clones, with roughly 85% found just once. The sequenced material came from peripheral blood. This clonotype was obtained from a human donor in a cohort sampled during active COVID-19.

The CDR3 bases are TGTGCCAGTAGAGAGGGACAGAAGAATTCACCCCTCCACTTT. Translation gives CASREGQKNSPLHF. This chain joins TRBV6-5 and TRBJ1-6, with TRBD1 matching 7 bases. The CDR3 has 14 amino acids. Germline-derived CDR1 and CDR2 are MNHEY and SVGAGI. V lost 9 bases and J lost 7; bases outside the gene matches: 9.